One sample yielded the 19 T cell receptor beta chains listed below, sequenced in a study of identical twins. TCRdb re-called the 5' RACE reads with MiXCR, one entry per CDR3 protein. The data hold about 730,000 distinct CDR3 sequences, with over 20% observed a single time. These same data were also listed under a study on T cells expressing NK-cell markers.

Sequencing used PBMCs. Receptors originate from a woman between 18 and 30 years old in good health.

This clonotype was seen a handful of times. The rearrangement joins TRBV2 to TRBJ2-3, with a possible D match to TRBD2 (5 bases). The CDR3 contains 14 residues. Looked up from germline, CDR1 is SNHLY and CDR2 is FYNNEI. V lost 3 bases and J lost 2, with 9 bases in between. The CDR3 region is CASSEAGITDTQYF. CDR3 DNA sequence: TGTGCCAGCAGTGAGGCGGGTATCACAGATACGCAGTATTTT.

This clonotype was found many times. The CDR3 DNA reads TGTGCCACCATCGCATCCGGGGAGCTGTTTTTT. Translated: CATIASGELFF. The chain recombines TRBV25-1 with TRBJ2-2; D call uncertain. From germline, CDR1 is MGHDK and CDR2 SYGVNS. There are 11 residues in the CDR3. V was trimmed by 10 bases and J by 6 bases, leaving 9 bases between them. The complete variable domain, with remaining parts taken from reference TRBV25-1 and TRBJ2-2, reads EADIYQTPRYLVIGTGKKITLECSQTMGHDKMYWYQQDPGMELHLIHYSYGVNSTEKGDLSSESTVSRIRTEHFPLTLESARPSHTSQYLCATIASGELFFGEGSRLTVL.

The CDR3 region has the DNA TGTGCCAGCAGCGTAGGCTCCTTCACCGGGGAGCTGTTTTTT. Translating gives CASSVGSFTGELFF. The chain has TRBV6-4 and TRBJ2-2; no reliable D call. In germline, CDR1 is MRHNA, CDR2 SNTAGT. V lost 6 bases to trimming and J lost 4 bases, with 12 bases between them. The CDR3 runs to 14 residues.

The V and J genes are TRBV19 and TRBJ2-1; tentative D call: TRBD2 (6 bases). Trimming took 5 bases from V and 6 from J, leaving 17 bases between them. Germline lookup yields CDR1 LNHDA and CDR2 SQIVND (reference sequence). This CDR3 has 15 residues. The CDR3 DNA follows: TGTGCCAGTAGTCGAATACGGGAGAAAGGCAATGAGCAGTTCTTC. As protein: CASSRIREKGNEQFF.

The V and J genes are TRBV24-1 and TRBJ2-5, with 12 bases identical to TRBD1. The CDR3 has 16 amino acids. After removal of 4 bases from V and 3 bases from J, the junction contained 5 bases not matched to a gene. The V gene's germline CDR1 is KGHDR and CDR2 SFDVKD. The CDR3 region has the DNA TGTGCCACCAGTGACACCGGGACAGGGGGCGAAGAGACCCAGTACTTC. Its translation: CATSDTGTGGEETQYF.

This clonotype turned up a few times. V and J are TRBV20-1 and TRBJ2-1; no clear D. Germline loops: CDR1 DFQATT, CDR2 SNEGSKA (reference sequence). The CDR3 has 13 residues. The V and J ends lost 5 bases and 3 bases respectively, with 11 bases between them. CDR3 amino acids: CSAQYPNYNEQFF. CDR3 coding DNA: TGCAGTGCTCAATACCCCAACTACAATGAGCAGTTCTTC.

In its sample, this clonotype was seen a few times. This chain connects TRBV6-1 to TRBJ2-3; D tentatively reads TRBD1 or TRBD2 (6 bases each). Trimming removed 7 bases at V and 6 bases at J, with 20 bases between. The CDR3 contains 15 residues. Germline-derived CDR1 and CDR2 are MNHNS and SASEGT. The CDR3 here is CASTLRGVSRDTQYF. The CDR3 DNA reads as TGTGCCAGCACCCTAAGGGGGGTGTCGAGGGATACGCAGTATTTT.

The chain joins TRBV6-1 to TRBJ2-5, with 12 bases fitting TRBD2. V shed 8 bases, J shed 2 bases, and the junction held 15 bases outside the gene matches. The CDR3 length is 18 residues. In germline, CDR1 is MNHNS, CDR2 SASEGT. CDR3 nucleotides: TGTGCCAGCGCGGCCGGGCTAGCGGGGGGGAGTAATCAAGAGACCCAGTACTTC. It yields the protein CASAAGLAGGSNQETQYF.

The rearrangement links TRBV5-1 to TRBJ2-7; D is perhaps TRBD2 (6 bases). Germline lookup yields CDR1 SGHRS and CDR2 YFSETQ. The CDR3 has 15 residues. V gave up 4 bases and J gave up 0 bases, with 14 bases separating them. The CDR3 bases are TGCGCCAGCAGCCAAGGAGCGGGCGACTCCTACGAGCAGTACTTC. As protein: CASSQGAGDSYEQYF.

The chain links TRBV5-6 to TRBJ2-1; weak D call: TRBD1 (6 bases). The CDR3 consists of 16 residues. Trimming took 4 bases from V and 2 from J, leaving 16 bases between them. The V gene's germline CDR1 is SGHDT and CDR2 YYEEEE. DNA for the CDR3: TGTGCCAGCAGCAGCCTACAGGGTATTACCTACAATGAGCAGTTCTTC. Protein product: CASSSLQGITYNEQFF.

The chain has TRBV7-9 and TRBJ2-1, with no clear D. V lost 6 bases and J 15 bases, leaving 15 bases between the germline ends. The CDR3 length is 11 residues. Germline CDR1 reads SEHNR; CDR2 reads FQNEAQ (reference sequence). For the CDR3, the DNA is TGTGCCAGCAGTTTGAGTAGGATGCCGTTCTTC. Translated, it gives CASSLSRMPFF.

This clonotype has more than one count but fewer than ten. V gene TRBV20-1 combines with J gene TRBJ2-7; D unclear. This CDR3 spans 13 amino acids. Trimming stripped 0 bases from V and 4 bases from J, with 10 bases between. The germline V gene encodes CDR1 DFQATT and CDR2 SNEGSKA (reference sequence). CDR3 residues: CSARDTSVYEQYF. DNA of the CDR3: TGCAGTGCTAGAGATACCTCAGTTTACGAGCAGTACTTC.

This chain uses TRBV20-1 with TRBJ2-3, with 11 bases lining up with TRBD2. The germline V gene encodes CDR1 DFQATT and CDR2 SNEGSKA (reference sequence). The V and J ends lost 1 base and 0 bases, in that order; junction bases with no gene match: 3. The CDR3 contains 16 residues. The CDR3, as DNA: TGCAGTGCTAGAGCCTGGACTAGCGGGAGCACAGATACGCAGTATTTT. Protein sequence: CSARAWTSGSTDTQYF.

The chain has TRBV12-3 or TRBV12-4 and TRBJ2-1; D is undetermined. CDR3 length equals 14 residues. V dropped 4 bases and J dropped 0 bases, with 7 bases sitting between them. The chain's CDR3 is CASSSRTSYNEQFF. The DNA of the CDR3 is TGTGCCAGCAGTTCTCGGACCTCCTACAATGAGCAGTTCTTC.

The V and J genes are TRBV24-1 and TRBJ2-5; a weak D match, TRBD2 (5 bases). V was trimmed by 3 bases and J by 2 bases, leaving 12 bases between them. CDR1 is KGHDR, CDR2 SFDVKD, per germline. The CDR3 length is 15 residues. DNA of the CDR3: TGTGCCACCAGTGATGCCCGGGGTTCTCAAGAGACCCAGTACTTC. Translation: CATSDARGSQETQYF.

This clonotype was seen a few times. V and J are TRBV20-1 and TRBJ2-3; D is possibly TRBD2 (6 bases). Trimming pared 2 bases from V and 0 bases from J, leaving 12 bases between. From germline, CDR1 is DFQATT and CDR2 SNEGSKA (reference sequence). CDR3 size: 15 residues. The CDR3 protein is CSARRDFSSTDTQYF. CDR3 nucleotides: TGCAGTGCTAGACGGGACTTTTCTAGCACAGATACGCAGTATTTT.

The sample holds a few counts of this clonotype. This chain uses TRBV20-1 with TRBJ1-1; 8 bases fit TRBD1. Germline V gene sequence: CDR1 DFQATT, CDR2 SNEGSKA (reference sequence). The CDR3 extends over 14 amino acids. Trimming at V came to 6 bases and at J to 5 bases, leaving 11 bases not matched to a gene. CDR3 residues: CSAGQGRAGTEAFF. The CDR3 DNA reads TGCAGTGCCGGACAGGGCCGAGCGGGGACTGAAGCTTTCTTT.

The rearrangement joins TRBV20-1 to TRBJ2-1, with 15 bases identical to TRBD2. Trimming removed 2 bases from V and 9 bases from J; junction bases left unmatched: 5. CDR1 and CDR2 (germline): DFQATT, SNEGSKA (reference sequence). The CDR3 has 15 residues. The CDR3 DNA sequence: TGCAGTGCTAGACACCCGGGACTAGCGGGAGGTGAGCAGTTCTTC. This codes for CSARHPGLAGGEQFF.

The genes are TRBV29-1 and TRBJ2-3; a possible D gene is TRBD2 (6 bases). Germline loops: CDR1 SQVTM, CDR2 ANQGSEA. Trimming removed 7 bases from V and 1 base from J, with 18 bases in between. The CDR3 has 15 amino acids. In nucleotides, the CDR3 is TGCAGCGCGGGAGCCGAGGGACTGGGCACAGATACGCAGTATTTT. It specifies CSAGAEGLGTDTQYF.